The 20 T cell receptor beta chains in this list originate from one sample, sequenced in a study of cytomegalovirus exposure and HLA in healthy donors. With 60 Vbeta and 13 Jbeta primers, the PCR was carried out. TCRdb's copy holds only in-frame clones and misses some; the assay was immunoSEQ multiplex PCR. The sample yields 100,000 to 150,000 clones, over 60% seen once. Sequencing input: PBMCs. The receptor source for this set is a female donor in good health and CMV-seronegative.

The chain employs TRBV11-2 and TRBJ1-4; 8 nucleotides match TRBD1. V dropped 5 bases and J dropped 6; count of bases not matched to a gene: 8. Germline CDR1 SGHAT, CDR2 FQNNGV. The CDR3 has 15 residues. The CDR3 DNA reads as TGTGCCAGCAGCCCAGGGGGCCCTCGTCATGAAAAACTGTTTTTT. Translating it yields CASSPGGPRHEKLFF.

On this clone itself: The junction departs from germline at one end; a sequencing error may be responsible. The CDR3 here is CASSLGSWGDSSNEQFF. The CDR3 DNA is TGTGCCAGCAGCTTAGGGAGTTGGGGGGACTCCTCCAATGAGCAGTTCTTC. The chain recombines TRBV11-2 with TRBJ2-1; D might be TRBD2 (6 bases). The germline gives CDR1 SGHAT, CDR2 FQNNGV. CDR3 length: 17 amino acids.

The chain carries TRBV21-1 and TRBJ2-3; the D call in the table, TRBD2, was not verified against the DNA. TRBV21-1 is designated a pseudogene. The CDR3 consists of 16 residues. CDR3 nucleotides: TGTGCCAGCAGCACCGGGACTAGCGGGGAGTTCGATACGCAGTATTTT. Protein sequence: CASSTGTSGEFDTQYF.

The chain couples TRBV28 to TRBJ1-5; a weak D match, TRBD1 (6 bases). The CDR3 spans 14 residues. V was shortened by 6 bases and J by 7 bases, with 16 bases between the two germline ends. The germline gives CDR1 MDHEN, CDR2 SYDVKM. The CDR3 bases are TGTGCCAGCAGACCCCCAGGGGTGGAACAGCCCCAGCATTTT. This translates into CASRPPGVEQPQHF.

On this clone: Other nucleotide sequences from this sample produce the same CDR3. V is TRBV28 and J is TRBJ2-7; D gene ambiguous. The length of the CDR3 is 11 residues. CDR1 and CDR2 from the germline V gene are MDHEN and SYDVKM. Written as DNA, the CDR3 is TGTGCTTCAGGTCCCTCCTACGAGCAGTACTTC. Translating gives CASGPSYEQYF.

Concerning this clone itself: A junction boundary mismatches the germline segment, possibly from a read error. Other DNA sequences from this sample encode an identical CDR3 as well. The V gene is TRBV9, the J gene TRBJ1-1; D not certain. Germline CDR1 is SGDLS and CDR2 is YYNGEE. The CDR3 is made up of 13 amino acids. The CDR3 nucleotides read TGTGCTAGCAGCGTAGCGGTGAACACTGAAGCTTTCTTT. The encoded protein is CASSVAVNTEAFF.

The V call is TRBV6-1, the J call TRBJ2-3; the D is unclear. The CDR3 covers 14 residues. V lost 7 bases and J 2 bases, leaving 13 bases between the germline ends. Per germline, CDR1 MNHNS and CDR2 SASEGT. CDR3 loop: CASTPLRDTDTQYF. The CDR3 DNA reads as TGTGCCAGCACCCCCCTCCGAGACACAGATACGCAGTATTTT.

A single count supports this clone. The chain carries TRBV9 and TRBJ1-2, with 8 positions matching TRBD1. V was pared by 4 bases and J by 2 bases, with 7 bases of the junction left unmatched. This CDR3 has 15 amino acids. Per the germline V gene, CDR1 is SGDLS and CDR2 is YYNGEE. In nucleotides, the CDR3 is TGTGCCAGCAGCCCCCCGGGACAGGCCAACTATGGCTACACCTTC. It specifies CASSPPGQANYGYTF.

The V call is TRBV28, the J call TRBJ2-5, with 9 bases lining up with TRBD1. This CDR3 is 13 amino acids long. J lost 6 bases, V lost 7 bases, and 6 bases had no gene match. The germline gives CDR1 MDHEN, CDR2 SYDVKM. The CDR3 region is CASNNGQGQTQYF. CDR3 nucleotide sequence: TGTGCCAGCAACAATGGACAGGGGCAGACCCAGTACTTC.

The chain combines TRBV7-9 with TRBJ2-1, with D hard to call. This CDR3 is 13 amino acids long. The V gene's germline CDR1 is SEHNR and CDR2 FQNEAQ (reference sequence). Trimming pared 5 bases from V and 6 bases from J, leaving 11 bases between. As DNA, the CDR3 is TGTGCCAGCAGCATAGTAGAGTCCAATGAGCAGTTCTTC. This codes for CASSIVESNEQFF.

The chain has TRBV11-2 and TRBJ2-4; D may be TRBD1 (7 bases). CDR1 is SGHAT, CDR2 FQNNGV, per germline. V was trimmed by 3 bases and J by 6 bases, leaving 9 bases between them. There are 13 residues in the CDR3. The CDR3 is CASSFQGGNIQYF. CDR3 sequence (DNA): TGTGCCAGCAGCTTTCAGGGGGGAAACATTCAGTACTTC.

This chain links TRBV11-2 with TRBJ1-1; the D gene is possibly TRBD1 (6 bases). CDR1 SGHAT and CDR2 FQNNGV come from the germline V gene. V was pared by 4 bases and J by 4 bases, with 25 bases between. The CDR3 is made up of 18 amino acids. The CDR3 bases are TGTGCCAGCAGCTCCGAGTTCTCAAACAGGGTTGCGGGCACTGAAGCTTTCTTT. Protein sequence: CASSSEFSNRVAGTEAFF. The variable domain in full, completed from reference TRBV11-2 and TRBJ1-1, reads EAGVAQSPRYKIIEKRQSVAFWCNPISGHATLYWYQQILGQGPKLLIQFQNNGVVDDSQLPKDRFSAERLKGVDSTLKIQPAKLEDSAVYLCASSSEFSNRVAGTEAFFGQGTRLTVV.

This clone was counted a few times. The CDR3 DNA reads as TGCGCCAGCAGCTTGGAGGACACTAACACTGAAGCTTTCTTT. Encoded protein: CASSLEDTNTEAFF. This chain connects TRBV5-1 to TRBJ1-1, with D perhaps TRBD1 (5 bases). Germline V gene sequence: CDR1 SGHRS, CDR2 YFSETQ. The CDR3 length is 14 residues. Trimming took off 0 bases at V and 2 bases at J, with 8 bases between the two ends.

This clone occurred a few times. The V and J genes are TRBV19 and TRBJ1-5; unclear D gene. CDR1 is LNHDA, CDR2 SQIVND, per germline (reference sequence). Between the trimmed V and J ends, which lost 3 bases and 7 bases, there was a span of 10 bases. The CDR3 consists of 13 residues. CDR3: CASSMLAEQPQHF. CDR3 DNA sequence: TGTGCCAGTAGTATGTTGGCTGAACAGCCCCAGCATTTT.

The chain has TRBV6-1 and TRBJ2-1; 7 bases map to TRBD2. With V trimmed by 7 bases and J by 3 bases, 6 bases remained unmatched. The CDR3 has 14 residues. Per germline, CDR1 MNHNS and CDR2 SASEGT. Here the CDR3 reads CASMAGVGYNEQFF. DNA for the CDR3: TGTGCCAGCATGGCGGGAGTCGGCTACAATGAGCAGTTCTTC.

The chain uses TRBV11-2 and TRBJ1-4; 10 nucleotides match TRBD1. The CDR3 has 17 amino acids. J gave up 5 bases and V 8 bases, and 14 bases lay outside the gene matches. Germline V CDR1 and CDR2: SGHAT, FQNNGV. The CDR3 DNA is TGTGCCAGCCGGAGATGGGGGACAGGGGTGAAGAATGAAAAACTGTTTTTT. Translating it yields CASRRWGTGVKNEKLFF.

The V and J genes are TRBV5-1 and TRBJ2-2; possible D gene TRBD2, 5 bases. The ends were cut back, 0 bases at V and 8 bases at J, with 11 bases in the middle. Germline-derived CDR1 and CDR2 are SGHRS and YFSETQ. The CDR3 is 14 amino acids. In DNA form, the CDR3 reads TGCGCCAGCAGCTTGGAGCCCGGAGGAGGGGAGCTGTTTTTT. Translation: CASSLEPGGGELFF.

This clone is a singleton in its sample. The CDR3 spells CASSSGTDGSPQYF. CDR3 DNA: TGTGCCAGCAGCTCGGGGACTGATGGTTCGCCCCAGTACTTC. This chain connects TRBV5-4 to TRBJ2-5; tentatively, D is TRBD2 (6 bases). The CDR3 runs to 14 residues. Between the trimmed V and J ends, which lost 3 bases and 9 bases, there was a span of 18 bases. Germline CDR1 is SGHNT and CDR2 is YYREEE (reference sequence).

V usage is TRBV7-6 and J usage is TRBJ2-1, with 13 bases matching TRBD2. This CDR3 is built from 15 residues. J gave up 4 bases and V 4 bases, and 1 base lay outside the gene matches. Germline values: CDR1 SGHVS, CDR2 FNYEAQ. The CDR3 region is CASSSTSGRYNEQFF. CDR3 DNA sequence: TGTGCCAGCAGCTCGACTAGCGGGAGGTACAATGAGCAGTTCTTC.

The chain carries TRBV9 and TRBJ1-3; D perhaps matches TRBD1 (5 bases). The CDR3 runs to 14 residues. Trimming took off 2 bases at V and 6 bases at J, with 12 bases between the two ends. Germline V lookup: CDR1 SGDLS, CDR2 YYNGEE. The CDR3 is CASSVQGIVNTIYF. The CDR3, as DNA: TGTGCCAGCAGCGTTCAGGGTATCGTAAACACCATATATTTT.